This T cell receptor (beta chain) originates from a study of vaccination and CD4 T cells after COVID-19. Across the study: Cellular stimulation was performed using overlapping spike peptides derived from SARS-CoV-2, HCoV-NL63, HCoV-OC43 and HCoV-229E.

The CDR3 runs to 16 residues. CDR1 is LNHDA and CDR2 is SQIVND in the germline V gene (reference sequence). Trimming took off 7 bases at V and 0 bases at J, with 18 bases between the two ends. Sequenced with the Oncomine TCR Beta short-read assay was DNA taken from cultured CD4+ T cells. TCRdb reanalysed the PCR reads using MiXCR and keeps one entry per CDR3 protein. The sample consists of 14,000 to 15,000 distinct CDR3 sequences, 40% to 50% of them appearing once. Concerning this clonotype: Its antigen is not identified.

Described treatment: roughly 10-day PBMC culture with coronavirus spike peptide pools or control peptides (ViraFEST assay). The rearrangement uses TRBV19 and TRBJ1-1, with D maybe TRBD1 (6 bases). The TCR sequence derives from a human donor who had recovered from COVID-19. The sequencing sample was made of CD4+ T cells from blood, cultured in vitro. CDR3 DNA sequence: TGTGCCAGTACTAAAGACAGGACGGGCATGAACACTGAAGCTTTCTTT. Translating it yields CASTKDRTGMNTEAFF.